Below are 6 T cell receptor beta chains sequenced from a single sample in a study of control samples from healthy donors and cancer patients. Sequencing was performed with immunoSEQ multiplex PCR; in TCRdb, only in-frame clones are kept and a portion is missing. The sample includes fewer than 90,000 clones, approximately 94% of them seen just once. Sequencing used blood. These receptors were obtained from a woman between 40 and 55 years old in good health.

The rearrangement links TRBV5-6 to TRBJ1-4, with a possible D match to TRBD1 (6 bases). From germline, CDR1 is SGHDT and CDR2 YYEEEE. The V gene lost 4 bases and the J gene lost 3 bases, with 13 bases spanning the gap. This CDR3 has 15 amino acids. CDR3 nucleotide sequence: TGTGCCAGCAGCCAACGGACAGCCGCTAATGAAAAACTGTTTTTT. The encoded protein is CASSQRTAANEKLFF.

CDR3 residues: CASSGTSGRGEYNEQFF. CDR3 in DNA: TGCGCCAGCAGCGGGACTAGCGGGAGAGGTGAATACAATGAGCAGTTCTTC. The chain is built from TRBV10-1 and TRBJ2-1; TRBD2 agrees at 14 bases. Germline CDR1 and CDR2: WNHNN and SYGVQD (reference sequence). V shed 6 bases and J 4 bases; nucleotides not matched to a gene: 8. CDR3 size: 17 residues.

V and J are TRBV5-4 and TRBJ1-1; tentatively, D is TRBD1 (5 bases). V lost 5 bases and J 0 bases, leaving 8 bases between the germline ends. CDR1 and CDR2 from the germline V gene are SGHNT and YYREEE (reference sequence). The CDR3 sequence is 13 residues long. CDR3 sequence (DNA): TGTGCCAGCAGGGACACTTTGAACACTGAAGCTTTCTTT. It codes for CASRDTLNTEAFF.

The genes are TRBV7-9 and TRBJ2-2, with unresolved D. Germline values: CDR1 SEHNR, CDR2 FQNEAQ (reference sequence). CDR3 length equals 15 residues. Trimming left V 7 bases short and J 5 bases short, with 17 bases between. CDR3: CASTLGGGSTGELFF. DNA for the CDR3: TGTGCCAGCACCCTAGGTGGCGGATCGACCGGGGAGCTGTTTTTT.

This chain joins TRBV25-1 and TRBJ2-1; 8 positions agree with TRBD2. This CDR3 is 16 amino acids long. Trimming at V came to 5 bases and at J to 7 bases, leaving 13 bases not matched to a gene. CDR1 and CDR2 from the germline V gene are MGHDK and SYGVNS. In DNA, the CDR3 is TGTGCCAGCAGTTCCGAAGCCCCAGCGGGGGAGAATGAGCAGTTCTTC. Translating gives CASSSEAPAGENEQFF.

The rearrangement links TRBV19 to TRBJ1-1; TRBD1 matches 9 bases. The CDR3 loop spans 14 amino acids. With 5 bases clipped from V and 6 bases from J, the junction kept 7 bases outside the gene matches. Germline V gives CDR1 LNHDA, CDR2 SQIVND (reference sequence). The CDR3 DNA follows: TGTGCCAGTAGTCCAGGACAGGGGCTCGCTGAAGCTTTCTTT. This sequence encodes CASSPGQGLAEAFF.